Shown below are 23 T cell receptor beta chains from a single sample sequenced in a study of blood T cell repertoires in COVID-19. The assay was immunoSEQ multiplex PCR, and TCRdb's table has in-frame clones only and misses some. Seen here are roughly 260,000 clones, about 93% observed once, and the top ten hold over 1.5%. Specimen: PBMCs or T cells enriched from blood (not recorded which). Source of these receptors: a woman younger than 35 who had recovered from COVID-19.

The chain uses TRBV27 and TRBJ1-5, with 10 bases that match TRBD1. Germline trimming cut 8 bases from V and 6 bases from J; bases unmatched to any gene: 4. The germline V gene has CDR1 MNHEY and CDR2 SMNVEV (reference sequence). This CDR3 region has 13 residues. CDR3: CASGQGVPQPQHF. CDR3 coding DNA: TGTGCCAGCGGACAGGGGGTTCCTCAGCCCCAGCATTTT.

This clone showed up just once. The chain recombines TRBV10-3 with TRBJ1-5; a weak D match, TRBD1 (6 bases). This CDR3 has 13 residues. Looked up from germline, CDR1 is ENHRY and CDR2 is SYGVKD. V was trimmed by 11 bases and J by 4 bases, leaving 15 bases between them. CDR3 residues: CAVGPRGNQPQHF. CDR3 nucleotides: TGTGCCGTAGGTCCCAGGGGTAATCAGCCCCAGCATTTT.

The chain links TRBV2 to TRBJ1-2; D may be TRBD1 (5 bases). Per germline, CDR1 SNHLY and CDR2 FYNNEI. The CDR3 covers 14 residues. The V gene lost 4 bases and the J gene lost 2 bases, with 11 bases spanning the gap. The chain's CDR3 is CASSVPRANYGYTF. The CDR3 nucleotides read TGTGCCAGCAGTGTCCCCAGGGCAAACTATGGCTACACCTTC.

The chain employs TRBV5-4 and TRBJ2-3; perhaps TRBD2 as D (7 bases). Trimming removed 0 bases at V and 1 base at J, with 12 bases between. The germline gives CDR1 SGHNT, CDR2 YYREEE (reference sequence). The CDR3 is 16 residues long. CDR3 loop: CASSLGRGLGTDTQYF. The DNA for the CDR3 is TGTGCCAGCAGCTTGGGGCGGGGGCTAGGCACAGATACGCAGTATTTT.

The rearrangement uses TRBV28 and TRBJ1-1, with unresolved D. V lost 6 bases, J lost 8 bases, and 7 bases lay in between. This CDR3 region has 10 residues. Germline values: CDR1 MDHEN, CDR2 SYDVKM. For the CDR3, the DNA is TGTGCCAGCAGGTACATAGAAGCTTTCTTT. Protein sequence: CASRYIEAFF.

The chain recombines TRBV3-1 (or the pseudogene TRBV3-2) with TRBJ2-7, with D unclear. This CDR3 is built from 13 residues. V was cut by 4 bases and J by 3 bases, with 10 bases left in between. From germline, CDR1 is LGHDT and CDR2 YNNKEL (reference sequence). The CDR3 nucleotides are TGTGCCAGCAGCCGAGACTTGTACTACGAGCAGTACTTC. It yields the protein CASSRDLYYEQYF.

This clone was found once. The rearrangement links TRBV24-1 to TRBJ1-1; 9 bases align to TRBD1. The CDR3 runs to 14 residues. Germline V gene sequence: CDR1 KGHDR, CDR2 SFDVKD. With V trimmed by 10 bases and J by 0 bases, 5 bases remained unmatched. DNA of the CDR3: TGTGCCACGTCGGGACAGGGTTTGAACACTGAAGCTTTCTTT. This translates into CATSGQGLNTEAFF.

The chain links TRBV4-2 to TRBJ2-1; D is perhaps TRBD2 (5 bases). The CDR3 has 16 amino acids. V was shortened by 6 bases and J by 10 bases, with 25 bases between the two germline ends. Germline V CDR1 and CDR2: LGHNA, YNFKEQ. Here the CDR3 reads CASSHPREGMIAEQFF. As DNA, the CDR3 is TGTGCCAGCAGTCACCCACGCGAAGGTATGATAGCGGAGCAGTTCTTC.

The chain recombines TRBV11-1 with TRBJ1-2, with 8 bases lining up with TRBD1. The CDR3 consists of 12 residues. In germline, CDR1 is SGHAT, CDR2 FQDESV (reference sequence). J gave up 7 bases and V 3 bases, and 1 base lay outside the gene matches. For the CDR3, the DNA is TGTGCCAGCAGCTTCGACAGGGGTGGCTACACCTTC. Amino acid sequence: CASSFDRGGYTF.

J is TRBJ1-1 and V is TRBV9, with a possible D match to TRBD1 (5 bases). With 3 bases removed from V and 7 bases from J, the gap between germline ends came to 16 bases. CDR1 SGDLS and CDR2 YYNGEE come from the germline V gene. The length of the CDR3 is 14 residues. The chain's CDR3 is CASSGIAEQGEAFF. The DNA for the CDR3 is TGTGCCAGCAGCGGGATAGCGGAGCAGGGTGAAGCTTTCTTT.

This clone appeared a single time. V is TRBV7-9 and J is TRBJ2-5, with 8 nucleotides matching TRBD2. In germline, CDR1 is SEHNR, CDR2 FQNEAQ (reference sequence). The trim removed 8 bases at V and 0 bases at J, leaving 20 bases unmatched. The CDR3 runs to 19 residues. The CDR3 DNA follows: TGTGCCAGCGCCGTTCTGGGAGTAGCGGGGACAACATACCAAGAGACCCAGTACTTC. This gives the protein CASAVLGVAGTTYQETQYF.

The genes are TRBV24-1 and TRBJ1-1, with D maybe TRBD1 (6 bases). Deletions cut 6 bases from V and 4 bases from J, with 14 bases between. CDR3 length equals 14 residues. Germline V gene data show CDR1 as KGHDR and CDR2 as SFDVKD. This CDR3 reads CATSLTGLPTEAFF. CDR3 in DNA: TGTGCCACCAGTTTGACAGGTCTCCCCACTGAAGCTTTCTTT.

The genes are TRBV20-1 and TRBJ2-1; tentatively, D is TRBD1 (5 bases). This CDR3 region has 11 residues. The germline V gene encodes CDR1 DFQATT and CDR2 SNEGSKA (reference sequence). V was clipped by 3 bases and J by 7 bases, with 7 bases between them. The CDR3 nucleotides are TGCAGTGCTAGTAGGGGTAATGAGCAGTTCTTC. Translated, it gives CSASRGNEQFF.

The chain links TRBV7-8 to TRBJ2-5; 9 nucleotides align to TRBD2. V was clipped by 5 bases and J by 5 bases; unmatched bases: 9. The CDR3 spans 15 residues. The germline V gene encodes CDR1 SGHVS and CDR2 FQNEAQ. The CDR3 sequence is CASSPGLASRETQYF. The CDR3 DNA reads as TGTGCCAGCAGCCCGGGACTAGCCTCCAGGGAGACCCAGTACTTC. The full variable domain, its missing parts supplied by reference TRBV7-8 and TRBJ2-5, is GAGVSQSPRYKVAKRGQDVALRCDPISGHVSLFWYQQALGQGPEFLTYFQNEAQLDKSGLPSDRFFAERPEGSVSTLKIQRTQQEDSAVYLCASSPGLASRETQYFGPGTRLLVL.

The V gene is TRBV15, the J gene TRBJ1-2; 7 nucleotides agree with TRBD1. The V gene's germline CDR1 is LNHNV and CDR2 YYDKDF (reference sequence). This CDR3 is built from 17 residues. The J segment lost 0 bases and the V segment lost 5 bases, leaving 12 bases of the junction unmatched. The chain's CDR3 is CATSGRQGESANYGYTF. CDR3 coding DNA: TGTGCCACCAGCGGCCGACAGGGCGAATCTGCTAACTATGGCTACACCTTC.

The chain employs TRBV7-9 and TRBJ1-5; 8 bases line up with TRBD1. This CDR3 spans 19 amino acids. Germline CDR1 and CDR2: SEHNR and FQNEAQ (reference sequence). V was clipped by 6 bases and J by 0 bases; unmatched bases: 16. DNA of the CDR3: TGTGCCAGCAGACCCTCCCGGACAGGGTTCCCAAATAGCAATCAGCCCCAGCATTTT. Protein: CASRPSRTGFPNSNQPQHF.

V is TRBV7-2 and J is TRBJ1-2, with D possibly matching TRBD1 (6 bases). CDR3 length: 15 amino acids. The germline V gene has CDR1 SGHTA and CDR2 FQGNSA. V was clipped by 3 bases and J by 6 bases, with 17 bases between them. The CDR3: CASSFRGLSADGYTF. The CDR3 DNA reads TGTGCCAGCAGCTTCAGGGGATTGAGTGCAGATGGCTACACCTTC.

Written as DNA, the CDR3 is TGTGCCAGCAGCTTAATCTACGGCACAGATACGCAGTATTTT. It specifies CASSLIYGTDTQYF. The V gene is TRBV7-3, the J gene TRBJ2-3; D gene uncertain. Germline V gene lookup returns CDR1 SGHTA and CDR2 FQGTGA. This CDR3 is 14 amino acids long. V was pared by 1 base and J by 1 base, with 6 bases between.

The rearrangement uses TRBV12-3 or TRBV12-4 and TRBJ1-2, with D unresolved. V was trimmed by 8 bases and J by 4 bases, leaving 14 bases between them. This CDR3 comprises 13 residues. Here the CDR3 DNA reads TGTGCCAGCGGTACGTCGGGAAGCTATGGCTACACCTTC. This gives the protein CASGTSGSYGYTF.

The rearrangement joins TRBV6-5 to TRBJ1-1; the D is unclear. The CDR3 has 15 residues. Germline-derived CDR1 and CDR2 are MNHEY and SVGAGI. The V end was cut by 8 bases, the J end by 2 bases, with 18 bases between. CDR3 in amino acids: CASPAGPLFNTEAFF. CDR3 bases: TGTGCCAGCCCCGCGGGTCCGCTATTCAACACTGAAGCTTTCTTT.

The V and J genes are TRBV13 and TRBJ1-2, with a tentative D call TRBD1 (5 bases). The CDR3 contains 14 residues. V shed 7 bases and J shed 4 bases, with 16 bases lying between them. Per germline, CDR1 PRHDT and CDR2 FYEKMQ (reference sequence). The chain's CDR3 is CASNSGSRGYGYTF. The DNA for the CDR3 is TGTGCCAGCAACTCAGGGTCGCGCGGCTATGGCTACACCTTC.

The J gene is TRBJ2-7, the V gene TRBV5-8; 9 bases match TRBD1. The CDR3 runs to 13 residues. V lost 2 bases, J lost 6 bases, and 3 bases stayed unmatched. CDR1 is SGHTS and CDR2 is YDEGEE in the germline V gene. DNA for the CDR3: TGTGCCAGCAGCTTCGGGACAGGGATCGAGCAGTACTTC. Its translation is CASSFGTGIEQYF.

This clone has just one count. The V gene is TRBV10-3, the J gene TRBJ2-7; D possibly corresponds to TRBD2 (6 bases). The CDR3 length is 14 residues. With 10 bases removed from V and 0 bases from J, the gap between germline ends came to 16 bases. Germline V gene lookup returns CDR1 ENHRY and CDR2 SYGVKD. CDR3 in DNA: TGTGCCACTACCTGGGGGGAAAGCTCCTACGAGCAGTACTTC. As protein: CATTWGESSYEQYF.